The 6 T cell receptor beta chains reported below all come from one sample, sequenced in a study of blood T cell repertoires in COVID-19. The method was immunoSEQ multiplex PCR; TCRdb's version includes in-frame clones alone and lacks a portion of them. This table has hundreds of thousands of clones, about 85% appearing once. The sequenced sample consisted of peripheral blood. The receptors derive from a man younger than 35 with active or convalescent COVID-19.

The CDR3 loop is CASSYSVVRGYSYEQYF. In nucleotides, the CDR3 is TGTGCCAGCAGTTACTCGGTCGTTAGGGGATACTCCTACGAGCAGTACTTC. The J gene is TRBJ2-7, the V gene TRBV6-2 or TRBV6-3; the D gene is possibly TRBD1 (5 bases). V shed 0 bases and J shed 0 bases, with 15 bases lying between them. Germline V CDR1 and CDR2: MNHEY, SVGEGT. The CDR3 loop spans 17 amino acids.

The CDR3 spells CASSLRTGTSGYNEQFF. DNA for the CDR3: TGTGCCAGCAGCCTCCGAACCGGGACTAGCGGCTACAATGAGCAGTTCTTC. The gene calls are TRBV9 and TRBJ2-1; 11 bases agree with TRBD2. With V trimmed by 4 bases and J by 3 bases, 9 bases remained unmatched. The CDR3 length is 17 residues. Germline CDR1 SGDLS, CDR2 YYNGEE.

V usage is TRBV6-5 and J usage is TRBJ1-5, with TRBD1 matching over 8 bases. After removal of 5 bases from V and 4 bases from J, the junction contained 7 bases not matched to a gene. Per germline, CDR1 MNHEY and CDR2 SVGAGI. The CDR3 runs to 15 residues. CDR3 protein: CASSRDRGWNQPQHF. The DNA of the CDR3 is TGTGCCAGCAGTCGCGACAGGGGATGGAATCAGCCCCAGCATTTT.

The chain recombines TRBV6-5 with TRBJ2-1; the match to TRBD2 covers 10 bases. The V segment lost 5 bases and the J segment 6 bases; nucleotides outside the gene matches: 4. Germline lookup yields CDR1 MNHEY and CDR2 SVGAGI. This CDR3 comprises 14 residues. The CDR3 DNA sequence: TGTGCCAGCAGTCCAAGCGGGGGGGCCAATGAGCAGTTCTTC. Protein product: CASSPSGGANEQFF.

The CDR3: CASSLPGLAGGSWDNEQFF. The DNA of the CDR3 is TGTGCCAGCAGTTTACCTGGACTAGCGGGAGGGTCCTGGGATAATGAGCAGTTCTTC. V gene TRBV28 combines with J gene TRBJ2-1, with TRBD2 matching 15 bases. Germline trimming cut 2 bases from V and 7 bases from J; bases unmatched to any gene: 12. Germline V CDR1 and CDR2: MDHEN, SYDVKM. The CDR3 is made up of 19 amino acids.

This clone was counted between two and nine times. The chain uses TRBV5-1 and TRBJ2-7; D gene ambiguous. The CDR3 sequence is 15 residues long. Per the germline V gene, CDR1 is SGHRS and CDR2 is YFSETQ. Between the trimmed V and J ends, which lost 2 bases and 2 bases, there was a span of 14 bases. CDR3 residues: CASSFRPSGAYEQYF. The CDR3 DNA reads as TGCGCCAGCAGCTTCCGCCCCTCCGGAGCCTACGAGCAGTACTTC.